A selection of T cell receptor beta chains follows, all from one sample in a study of blood T cell repertoires in COVID-19. Only in-frame clones appear in the TCRdb table, and some are missing; sequencing was by immunoSEQ multiplex PCR. The sample consists of about 220,000 clones, around 85% of them appearing once. The sample comprised peripheral blood. The receptors come from a woman in her 70s with COVID-19, enrolled during active disease. Each CDR3 is given with its conserved first and last residue.

J | V | CDR3
TRBJ1-2 | TRBV5-6 | CASSRRALMGGQNYGYTF
TRBJ1-1 | TRBV9 | CASSVGGGTMNTEAFF
TRBJ2-4 | TRBV19 | CASSPTGTSGRAVKNIQYF
TRBJ1-2 | TRBV19 | CASERDREGYGYTF
TRBJ2-1 | TRBV11-2 | CASSQNLLAASYNEQFF
TRBJ1-1 | TRBV6-5 | CATRRGPGDTEAFF
TRBJ1-3 | TRBV5-8 | CASSHQDTPGNTIYF
TRBJ1-6 | TRBV5-4 | CASSGRDRGFSPLHF
TRBJ2-7 | TRBV12-3/TRBV12-4 | CASNRGGSYEQYF
TRBJ2-7 | TRBV28 | CASSYGLAGDEQYF
TRBJ2-5 | TRBV2 | CASSDPGGTTQETQYF
TRBJ1-6 | TRBV19 | CATGDTGRLSPLHF
TRBJ2-7 | TRBV6-2/TRBV6-3 | CASSYGPYEQYF
TRBJ1-1 | TRBV2 | CASGRGVDTEAFF
TRBJ1-2 | TRBV28 | CASSSGGANYGYTF
TRBJ1-2 | TRBV19 | CASSTTLGNYGYTF
TRBJ1-4 | TRBV15 | CATSRVPSEGSKLFF
TRBJ1-2 | TRBV19 | CASVLKDRYYGYTF
TRBJ1-1 | TRBV6-6 | CASSRKRTGHLNTEAFF